This TCR beta chain was obtained from a study of T cells in Graves' hyperthyroidism and ophthalmopathy. Study-level background: Initial diagnosis, before any treatment, was when peripheral blood was collected.

Findings of the study overall: The authors' 13 V-J model separated ophthalmopathy from stable hyperthyroidism.

Exclusion of patients followed from uncontrolled infection, other autoimmune disease, pregnancy or lactation. A word on this clonotype: Its antigen is unidentified.

CDR1 is SNHLY and CDR2 is FYNNEI in the germline V gene. The CDR3 sequence is 14 residues long. V trimming: 6 bases; J trimming: 4 bases; junction bases outside the gene matches: 3. Researchers took RNA transcripts and amplified the TCR beta CDR3 regions from them. The HTBI primer set served for first-round RT-PCR of the TCR CDR3. MiXCR, applied by TCRdb to the multiplex PCR reads, yields one record per CDR3 protein. Found here are around 700,000 distinct CDR3 sequences, 35% of them singletons; the top ten hold around a third. The source material was blood. The source is a woman aged 40 to 49 with Graves' hyperthyroidism. The rearrangement links TRBV2 to TRBJ1-5; 10 positions match TRBD1. The CDR3 DNA sequence: TGTGCCAGCAGGGCGGACAGGGGGAATCAGCCCCAGCATTTT. Its protein product is CASRADRGNQPQHF.